One and the same sample provided the 26 T cell receptor beta chains below, sequenced in a study of metastatic and nonmetastatic thyroid tumors. No patient received treatment before thyroid surgery. TCRdb re-clonotyped the PCR reads via MiXCR. The data contain around 25,000 clones, more than 12% of them singletons. The sequenced sample was blood. The receptors shown here come from a female donor with papillary thyroid cancer or a benign thyroid nodule (not recorded which). Some clones in this sample may be carry-over from other donors' samples.

In its sample, this clone was seen many times. The rearrangement joins TRBV6-4 to TRBJ2-3; no clear D gene. CDR1 is MRHNA and CDR2 is SNTAGT in the germline V gene. The CDR3 totals 14 residues. The V end was cut by 6 bases, the J end by 1 base, with 11 bases between. CDR3 DNA sequence: TGTGCCAGCAGCCTCAATGGGGGCACAGATACGCAGTATTTT. The encoded protein is CASSLNGGTDTQYF.

In its sample, this clone was seen many times. The chain couples TRBV28 to TRBJ1-5, with D unresolved. V lost 2 bases to trimming and J lost 1 base, with 3 bases between them. This CDR3 has 13 amino acids. CDR1 is MDHEN and CDR2 is SYDVKM in the germline V gene. CDR3 bases: TGTGCCAGCAGTTTAGGCAGCAATCAGCCCCAGCATTTT. It encodes CASSLGSNQPQHF.

CDR3: CASSSGSDTEAFF. The DNA for the CDR3 is TGTGCCAGCAGCTCAGGTTCGGACACTGAAGCTTTCTTT. V and J are TRBV11-3 and TRBJ1-1; D is uncertain. Trimming left V 4 bases short and J 3 bases short, with 9 bases between. The V gene's germline CDR1 is SGHNT and CDR2 YENEEA. The CDR3 spans 13 residues.

The chain is built from TRBV20-1 and TRBJ2-7; possibly TRBD2 for D (6 bases). Germline CDR1 and CDR2: DFQATT and SNEGSKA (reference sequence). The length of the CDR3 is 13 residues. As DNA, the CDR3 is TGCAGCTCGGGGGACTTGTTGATCTACGAGCAGTACTTC. Translation gives CSSGDLLIYEQYF.

Ten or more counts support this clone. The chain uses TRBV19 and TRBJ2-1; D assignment may be TRBD1 or TRBD2 (7 bases each). The CDR3 spans 13 residues. The V gene lost 7 bases and the J gene lost 8 bases, with 15 bases spanning the gap. Looked up from germline, CDR1 is LNHDA and CDR2 is SQIVND (reference sequence). The CDR3 is CASTNRGGDEQFF. CDR3 coding DNA: TGTGCCAGTACGAACAGGGGAGGGGATGAGCAGTTCTTC.

The sample holds many counts of this clone. This chain joins TRBV7-9 and TRBJ2-7; D may be TRBD1 (6 bases). Between the trimmed V and J ends, which lost 1 base and 3 bases, there was a span of 10 bases. The CDR3 has 14 residues. Germline V gives CDR1 SEHNR, CDR2 FQNEAQ (reference sequence). CDR3 loop: CASSLGTGNYEQYF. DNA for the CDR3: TGTGCCAGCAGCTTAGGTACAGGGAACTACGAGCAGTACTTC. Using reference TRBV7-9 and TRBJ2-7 for the parts outside the CDR3, the full variable domain is DTGVSQNPRHKITKRGQNVTFRCDPISEHNRLYWYRQTLGQGPEFLTYFQNEAQLEKSRLLSDRFSAERPKGSFSTLEIQRTEQGDSAMYLCASSLGTGNYEQYFGPGTRLTVT.

The rearrangement joins TRBV20-1 to TRBJ2-1, with TRBD2 identical over 7 bases. V was clipped by 3 bases and J by 8 bases; unmatched bases: 7. Germline CDR1 and CDR2: DFQATT and SNEGSKA (reference sequence). The CDR3 spans 13 residues. In DNA, the CDR3 is TGCAGTGCTAGGGGGACTATCGGGGATGAGCAGTTCTTC. It translates to CSARGTIGDEQFF.

A note on this clone: The germline gene is not matched at one end of the junction; a read error may be the cause. This chain links TRBV6-1 with TRBJ1-5; possibly TRBD1 for D (6 bases). The CDR3 is 14 amino acids. Germline assignment: CDR1 MNHNS and CDR2 SASEGT. As DNA, the CDR3 is TGTGCCAGCATCAGGGGCTATAGCAATCATCCCCAGCATTTT. It is translated as CASIRGYSNHPQHF.

The chain joins TRBV30 to TRBJ1-1, with D possibly being TRBD1 (6 bases). CDR3 length: 12 residues. Germline CDR1 GTSNPN, CDR2 SVGIG (reference sequence). Trimming removed 3 bases from V and 6 bases from J, with 11 bases in between. CDR3 region: CAWRAGAAEAFF. As DNA, the CDR3 is TGTGCCTGGAGGGCGGGGGCGGCTGAAGCTTTCTTT.

The sample holds many counts of this clone. A read error is possible here, since a much larger clone lies one base away. The V gene is TRBV27, the J gene TRBJ1-5; tentatively, D is TRBD1 (5 bases). With 4 bases removed from V and 11 bases from J, the gap between germline ends came to 21 bases. The CDR3 contains 15 residues. Germline V CDR1 and CDR2: MNHEY, SMNVEV (reference sequence). The CDR3 spells CASSSSWGLGQSQHF. CDR3 coding DNA: TGTGCCAGCAGTTCCAGTTGGGGCCTTGGCCAGTCCCAGCATTTT.

This clone was picked up a small number of times. Mismatch with germline at one junction end may stem from a read error. The V and J genes are TRBV6-1 and TRBJ2-1, with D unresolved. CDR3 length equals 15 residues. From germline, CDR1 is MNHNS and CDR2 SASEGT. Here the CDR3 DNA reads TGTGCCACCTCACCAGTATCGAGCTCCTACAATGAGCGGTTCTTC. Translated: CATSPVSSSYNERFF.

In this sample, this clone turned up many times. V gene TRBV12-3 or TRBV12-4 combines with J gene TRBJ2-7; D may correspond to TRBD1 or TRBD2 (6 bases each). Trimming left V 2 bases short and J 3 bases short, with 14 bases between. This CDR3 comprises 15 residues. The CDR3 sequence is CASSLQEGGLYEQYF. The CDR3 bases are TGTGCCAGCAGTTTACAGGAGGGGGGACTCTACGAGCAGTACTTC.

The chain has TRBV4-2 and TRBJ2-3, with TRBD2 matching over 7 bases. Germline assignment: CDR1 LGHNA and CDR2 YNFKEQ. Germline trimming cut 4 bases from V and 0 bases from J; bases unmatched to any gene: 7. This CDR3 comprises 16 residues. CDR3 nucleotide sequence: TGTGCCAGCAGCCCCACTAGCGTCTCTAGCACAGATACGCAGTATTTT. This codes for CASSPTSVSSTDTQYF.

This clone was counted ten times or more. The rearrangement uses TRBV13 and TRBJ1-1, with 9 bases matching TRBD1. From germline, CDR1 is PRHDT and CDR2 FYEKMQ (reference sequence). The V segment lost 0 bases and the J segment 5 bases; nucleotides outside the gene matches: 4. This CDR3 has 15 residues. As DNA, the CDR3 is TGTGCCAGCAGCTTAGGGGGACAGGGCGTGACTGAAGCTTTCTTT. Amino acids: CASSLGGQGVTEAFF. Using reference TRBV13 and TRBJ1-1 for the parts outside the CDR3, the full variable domain is AAGVIQSPRHLIKEKRETATLKCYPIPRHDTVYWYQQGPGQDPQFLISFYEKMQSDKGSIPDRFSAQQFSDYHSELNMSSLELGDSALYFCASSLGGQGVTEAFFGQGTRLTVV.

This clone counts as medium-sized. The chain joins TRBV6-2 or TRBV6-3 to TRBJ2-1, with TRBD2 identical over 7 bases. CDR1 and CDR2 (germline): MNHEY, SVGEGT. With 0 bases clipped from V and 3 bases from J, the junction kept 8 bases outside the gene matches. This CDR3 has 17 residues. This chain's CDR3 is CASSYSPMGGVYNEQFF. The CDR3 nucleotides read TGTGCCAGCAGTTACTCACCCATGGGGGGGGTCTACAATGAGCAGTTCTTC.

This clone appeared many times. This rearrangement joins TRBV4-2 to TRBJ2-7; TRBD2 is a possible D gene (6 bases). Trimming pared 4 bases from V and 4 bases from J, leaving 32 bases between. CDR1 and CDR2 from the germline V gene are LGHNA and YNFKEQ. The CDR3 sequence is 20 residues long. The CDR3 DNA reads TGTGCCAGCAGCCCGATGGGTCGGGGAATGGAGGGATCCCCTTGGTACGAGCAGTACTTC. Amino acids: CASSPMGRGMEGSPWYEQYF.

In this sample, this clone turned up many times. It may be a read error: a sequence one base away is much more abundant. The chain uses TRBV5-6 and TRBJ2-7; no clear D. Germline V lookup: CDR1 SGHDT, CDR2 YYEEEE. The CDR3 sequence is 13 residues long. CDR3 loop: CTSSLVGDLEQYF. Written as DNA, the CDR3 is TGTACCAGCAGCTTGGTTGGGGATCTGGAGCAGTACTTC. Variable domain in full (rest from reference TRBV5-6 and TRBJ2-7): DAGVTQSPTHLIKTRGQQVTLRCSPKSGHDTVSWYQQALGQGPQFIFQYYEEEERQRGNFPDRFSGHQFPNYSSELNVNALLLGDSALYLCTSSLVGDLEQYFGPGTRLTVT.

This clone was seen at least ten times. CDR3 amino acids: CASTGGREYGYTF. The CDR3 coding sequence is TGTGCCAGCACGGGGGGGCGCGAATATGGCTACACCTTC. The chain employs TRBV7-9 and TRBJ1-2; a possible D gene is TRBD1 (6 bases). V lost 7 bases to trimming and J lost 5 bases, with 14 bases between them. This CDR3 comprises 13 residues. Germline V gene data show CDR1 as SEHNR and CDR2 as FQNEAQ (reference sequence).

This clone has a count of ten or more. The chain is built from TRBV4-3 and TRBJ2-2; D ambiguous. This CDR3 is built from 16 residues. V was pared by 1 base and J by 8 bases, with 17 bases between. From germline, CDR1 is LGHNA and CDR2 YSLEER. The CDR3 DNA reads TGCGCCAGCAGCCAAGGCTTATTGGACCCGCCGGGGGAGCTGTTTTTT. Protein sequence: CASSQGLLDPPGELFF.

This clone was counted many times. The chain links TRBV5-1 to TRBJ2-3; 7 bases agree with TRBD1. Germline CDR1 SGHRS, CDR2 YFSETQ. V trimming: 4 bases; J trimming: 0 bases; junction bases outside the gene matches: 5. The CDR3 totals 15 residues. In nucleotides, the CDR3 is TGCGCCAGCAGCGTAACAGGGGTTAGCACAGATACGCAGTATTTT. It translates to CASSVTGVSTDTQYF.

The gene calls are TRBV19 and TRBJ2-7, with 8 bases matching TRBD1. The length of the CDR3 is 13 residues. In germline, CDR1 is LNHDA, CDR2 SQIVND (reference sequence). For the CDR3, the DNA is TGTGTCACCTTCGACAGGGGAGCCTACGAGCAGTACTTC. It yields the protein CVTFDRGAYEQYF.

The table lists this clone with many counts. The rearrangement joins TRBV24-1 to TRBJ2-3; 8 bases align to TRBD2. Per the germline V gene, CDR1 is KGHDR and CDR2 is SFDVKD. The J segment lost 7 bases and the V segment lost 4 bases, leaving 9 bases of the junction unmatched. This CDR3 is 15 amino acids long. The CDR3 protein is CATSDTGGPENTQYF. DNA for the CDR3: TGTGCCACCAGTGACACGGGGGGGCCCGAGAATACGCAGTATTTT.

This clone occurred many times. For the CDR3, the DNA is TGCAGTGCTAGATCAGCATGGGGGAACAATGAGCAGTTCTTC. This translates into CSARSAWGNNEQFF. This chain joins TRBV20-1 and TRBJ2-1; D may be TRBD1 or TRBD2 (5 bases each). Germline V gives CDR1 DFQATT, CDR2 SNEGSKA (reference sequence). The CDR3 is 14 residues long. Trimming shortened V by 2 bases and J by 5 bases, and 13 bases separated the two germline ends.

This clone was counted ten times or more. The rearrangement joins TRBV20-1 to TRBJ2-1; D remains unclear. Between the trimmed V and J ends, which lost 0 bases and 0 bases, there was a span of 9 bases. In germline, CDR1 is DFQATT, CDR2 SNEGSKA (reference sequence). CDR3 length equals 15 residues. The CDR3 loop is CSARDLFGSYNEQFF. In nucleotides, the CDR3 is TGCAGTGCTAGAGATCTATTTGGCTCCTACAATGAGCAGTTCTTC.

This clone has at least ten counts. The genes are TRBV6-2 or TRBV6-3 and TRBJ2-3, with TRBD1 as a possible D gene (6 bases). V gave up 6 bases and J gave up 0 bases, with 13 bases separating them. CDR1 MNHEY and CDR2 SVGEGT come from the germline V gene. This CDR3 has 15 residues. The CDR3 coding sequence is TGTGCCAGCAGCCGGGACAAGACGAGCACAGATACGCAGTATTTT. It is translated as CASSRDKTSTDTQYF.

This clone was counted at least ten times. The CDR3 here is CASSQVFRTPGGTGELFF. The CDR3 nucleotides read TGCGCCAGCAGCCAAGTTTTCCGTACCCCAGGGGGCACCGGGGAGCTGTTTTTT. V gene TRBV4-1 combines with J gene TRBJ2-2; 7 positions agree with TRBD1. V lost 1 base to trimming and J lost 4 bases; unmatched junction nucleotides: 12. Germline-derived CDR1 and CDR2 are MGHRA and YSYEKL. The CDR3 has 18 amino acids.